Listed below are T cell receptor beta chains from one sample, sequenced in a study of cytomegalovirus exposure and HLA in healthy donors. This table comes from immunoSEQ multiplex PCR, and its TCRdb copy is limited to in-frame clones, with some not included. Of 150,000 to 200,000 clones listed, 70% to 80% are singletons. The sequenced sample was PBMCs. These receptors came from a woman in her fifties or sixties in good health and CMV-seronegative. Both conserved end residues are part of each CDR3. Fields, in order: J gene, V gene, D gene, clone size, CDR3 DNA, CDR3 protein. D genes are given only for firm matches. Not every row has a clone size; where given, it reads once, few, many or a size class.

J: TRBJ2-4; V: TRBV15; D: TRBD1; size: NA; DNA: TGTGCCACCAGCAGAGTTGAGGACGACAGGGATTTAGTACTAGCCAAAAACATTCAGTACTTC; CDR3: CATSRVEDDRDLVLAKNIQYF
J: TRBJ1-1; V: TRBV4-3; D: NA; size: few; DNA: TGCGCCAGCAGCCAAGGATCACAGATGAACACTGAAGCTTTCTTT; CDR3: CASSQGSQMNTEAFF
J: TRBJ2-3; V: TRBV5-1; D: TRBD1; size: NA; DNA: TGCGCCAGCCGTCTGGGACAGAGCACAGATACGCAGTATTTT; CDR3: CASRLGQSTDTQYF
J: TRBJ2-5; V: TRBV19; D: NA; size: NA; DNA: TGTGCCAGTAGTATAGCGGGAGTTGGGGCAGAGACCCAGTACTTC; CDR3: CASSIAGVGAETQYF
J: TRBJ2-1; V: TRBV7-9; D: TRBD1; size: NA; DNA: TGTGCCAGCAGCTTAGAGGGACAGGGAACGAATGAGCAGTTCTTC; CDR3: CASSLEGQGTNEQFF
J: TRBJ2-5; V: TRBV28; D: TRBD1; size: NA; DNA: TGTGCCAGCAGTTTTGAAGTGACAGGGAGAGAGACCCAGTACTTC; CDR3: CASSFEVTGRETQYF
J: TRBJ1-2; V: TRBV25-1; D: NA; size: NA; DNA: TGTGCCAGCAGCTCGATAGCTAACTATGGCTACACCTTC; CDR3: CASSSIANYGYTF
J: TRBJ1-5; V: TRBV7-2; D: NA; size: NA; DNA: TGTGCCAGCAGCCCAGAAGGGGGGGGGATCCAGCCCCAGCATTTT; CDR3: CASSPEGGGIQPQHF
J: TRBJ2-7; V: TRBV28; D: NA; size: once; DNA: TGTGCCAGCAGACCCTACGGGAATAAGGTTTACGAGCAGTACTTC; CDR3: CASRPYGNKVYEQYF
J: TRBJ2-7; V: TRBV6-5; D: TRBD2; size: NA; DNA: TGTGCCAGCAGTTACTCCAGCGGGAGTCAACCCTACGAGCAGTACTTC; CDR3: CASSYSSGSQPYEQYF
J: TRBJ1-1; V: TRBV29-1; D: TRBD1; size: NA; DNA: TGCAGCGTTGAAGTAGGACAGGCGAACACTGAAGCTTTCTTT; CDR3: CSVEVGQANTEAFF
J: TRBJ2-7; V: TRBV7-9; D: NA; size: NA; DNA: TGTGCCAGCAGCTTAAATGCGGACTACGAGCAGTACTTC; CDR3: CASSLNADYEQYF
J: TRBJ2-1; V: TRBV7-2; D: TRBD1; size: NA; DNA: TGTGCCAGCAGCTTCCGGGACAGCGACTACAATGAGCAGTTCTTC; CDR3: CASSFRDSDYNEQFF
J: TRBJ1-2; V: TRBV7-6; D: TRBD1; size: NA; DNA: TGTGCCAGCAGCCCCCTGACAGGGGCTTATGGCTACACCTTC; CDR3: CASSPLTGAYGYTF
J: TRBJ1-2; V: TRBV28; D: NA; size: few; DNA: TGTGCCAGCAGGGGGGGGACCTATGGCTACACCTTC; CDR3: CASRGGTYGYTF
J: TRBJ2-6; V: TRBV4-1; D: NA; size: few; DNA: TGCGCCAGCAGCCAAGAGAGGATAGCTGGGGCCAACGTCCTGACTTTC; CDR3: CASSQERIAGANVLTF
J: TRBJ1-3; V: TRBV10-3; D: TRBD1; size: NA; DNA: TGTGCCATCCGGGACAGGGTGGCCGGAAACACCATATATTTT; CDR3: CAIRDRVAGNTIYF
J: TRBJ2-2; V: TRBV2; D: TRBD2; size: NA; DNA: TGTGCCAGCACCACAGCGGGAGTGAACACCGGGGAGCTGTTTTTT; CDR3: CASTTAGVNTGELFF
J: TRBJ1-6; V: TRBV28; D: NA; size: NA; DNA: TGTGCCAGCAGTTTTCCAGGGTCAAAACCCCTCCACTTT; CDR3: CASSFPGSKPLHF
J: TRBJ2-3; V: TRBV4-2; D: TRBD2; size: NA; DNA: TGTGCCAGCAGCCAAAAATGGCGGGAGGGCCAAATCCTAGATACGCAGTATTTT; CDR3: CASSQKWREGQILDTQYF
J: TRBJ1-5; V: TRBV7-9; D: TRBD1; size: once; DNA: TGTGCCAGCAGCCGGGGACAGGGGGAGGATCAGCCCCAGCATTTT; CDR3: CASSRGQGEDQPQHF
J: TRBJ2-5; V: TRBV10-3; D: NA; size: NA; DNA: TGTGCCATCAGTGAGTCCGGACAGACAAAGACCCAGTACTTC; CDR3: CAISESGQTKTQYF